This is a list of T cell receptor beta chains from one sample in a study of blood T cell repertoires in COVID-19. TCRdb's table, derived via immunoSEQ multiplex PCR, lists solely in-frame clones and lacks some. This repertoire shows roughly 240,000 clones, roughly 88% found once; its top ten account for approximately 6%. The sample was peripheral blood. The receptors were sampled from a woman of 80 years or more with COVID-19, enrolled during active disease. CDR3s include the opening cysteine and the closing phenylalanine or tryptophan. A D gene is named only where the DNA matches it firmly. Only part of the rows carry a size: once, few, many, or a class if the clone is expanded.

>.|TRBV5-1|TRBJ1-6|.
TGCGCCAGCAGCCCCGCACAGATCGATTCACCCCTCCACTTT
CASSPAQIDSPLHF
>.|TRBV3-1/TRBV3-2|TRBJ1-2|.
TGTGCCAGCAGCCCCCCCCAGGGAGGCTACACCTTC
CASSPPQGGYTF
>TRBD2|TRBV5-4|TRBJ2-1|few
TGTGCCAGCACCACGGGACTAGCCTCCTACAATGAGCAGTTCTTC
CASTTGLASYNEQFF
>.|TRBV4-2|TRBJ1-1|.
TGTGCCAGCAGCCAAGCCCAGGCCACTGAAGCTTTCTTT
CASSQAQATEAFF
>.|TRBV18|TRBJ2-7|.
TGTGCCAGCTCACCTGGTGCAGTCTACGAGCAGTACTTC
CASSPGAVYEQYF
>.|TRBV20-1|TRBJ1-1|.
TGCAGTGCTAGTGGGGGGCGCATCGATGGCACTGAAGCTTTCTTT
CSASGGRIDGTEAFF
>TRBD2|TRBV3-1/TRBV3-2|TRBJ2-1|.
TGTGCCAGCAAGCGGACTAGCGGGGGCCTCCAAGGGAACTACAATGAGCAGTTCTTC
CASKRTSGGLQGNYNEQFF
>.|TRBV5-1|TRBJ1-1|once
TGCGCCAGCAGCTCGCGGGCAGGGGCGACGGACACTGAAGCTTTCTTT
CASSSRAGATDTEAFF
>.|TRBV5-6|TRBJ1-3|.
TGTGCCAGCAGCTTGGATACAGGACCCTCTGGAAACACCATATATTTT
CASSLDTGPSGNTIYF
>.|TRBV5-1|TRBJ2-2|.
TGCGCCAGCAGCTTGGATCCAGGGCAAACCGGGGAGCTGTTTTTT
CASSLDPGQTGELFF
>TRBD2|TRBV6-2/TRBV6-3|TRBJ2-1|once
TGTGCCAGCAGTTACCCAGCGGGGGGGAATGAGCAGTTCTTC
CASSYPAGGNEQFF
>.|TRBV5-1|TRBJ1-2|few
TGCGCCAGCAGCTTGGCTTCCGGCTATGGCTACACCTTC
CASSLASGYGYTF
>TRBD1|TRBV6-6|TRBJ1-4|.
TGTGCCAGCAGGGGGACAGGGGAAAATGAAAAACTGTTTTTT
CASRGTGENEKLFF
>TRBD1|TRBV28|TRBJ1-5|.
TGTGCCAGCAGTTTAGACAGGGGAGGTAATCAGCCCCAGCATTTT
CASSLDRGGNQPQHF
>TRBD1|TRBV25-1|TRBJ1-2|few
TGTGCCAGCGGGTGGTGGGACAGGGACGATGGCTACACCTTC
CASGWWDRDDGYTF
>TRBD1|TRBV19|TRBJ2-2|.
TGTGCCAGCACGCGACAGGGTCACACCGGGGAGCTGTTTTTT
CASTRQGHTGELFF